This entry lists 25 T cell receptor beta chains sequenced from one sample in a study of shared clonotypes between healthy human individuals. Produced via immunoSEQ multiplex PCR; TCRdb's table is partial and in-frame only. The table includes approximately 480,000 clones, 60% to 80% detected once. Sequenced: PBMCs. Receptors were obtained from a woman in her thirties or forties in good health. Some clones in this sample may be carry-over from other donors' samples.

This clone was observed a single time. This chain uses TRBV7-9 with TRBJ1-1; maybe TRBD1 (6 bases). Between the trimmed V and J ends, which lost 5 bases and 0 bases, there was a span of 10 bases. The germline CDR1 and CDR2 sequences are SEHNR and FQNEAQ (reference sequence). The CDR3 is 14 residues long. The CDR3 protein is CASSPQGLNTEAFF. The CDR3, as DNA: TGTGCCAGCAGCCCCCAGGGGTTGAACACTGAAGCTTTCTTT.

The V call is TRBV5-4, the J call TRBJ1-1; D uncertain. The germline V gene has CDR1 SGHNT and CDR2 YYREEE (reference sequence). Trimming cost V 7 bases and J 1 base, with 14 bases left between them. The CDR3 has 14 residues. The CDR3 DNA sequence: TGTGCCAGCCAGCTTCCCGGGCCGAACACTGAAGCTTTCTTT. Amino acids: CASQLPGPNTEAFF.

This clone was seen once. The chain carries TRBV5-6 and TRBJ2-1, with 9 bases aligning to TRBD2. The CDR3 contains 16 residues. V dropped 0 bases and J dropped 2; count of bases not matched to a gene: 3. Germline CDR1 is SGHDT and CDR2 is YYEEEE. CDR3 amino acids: CASSLEGGRAYNEQFF. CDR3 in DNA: TGTGCCAGCAGCTTGGAGGGCGGGAGGGCCTACAATGAGCAGTTCTTC.

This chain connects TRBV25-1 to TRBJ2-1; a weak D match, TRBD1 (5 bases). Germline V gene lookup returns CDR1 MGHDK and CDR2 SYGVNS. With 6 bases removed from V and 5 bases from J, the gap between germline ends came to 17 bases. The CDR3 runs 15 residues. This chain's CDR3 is CASRERLGVHNEQFF. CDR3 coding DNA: TGTGCCAGCAGGGAGCGATTAGGGGTTCACAATGAGCAGTTCTTC.

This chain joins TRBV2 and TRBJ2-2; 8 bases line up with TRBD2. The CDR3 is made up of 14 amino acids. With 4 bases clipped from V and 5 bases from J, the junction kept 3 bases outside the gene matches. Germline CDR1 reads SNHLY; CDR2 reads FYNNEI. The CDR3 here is CASSGGLVTGELFF. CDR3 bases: TGTGCCAGCAGTGGGGGACTAGTAACCGGGGAGCTGTTTTTT.

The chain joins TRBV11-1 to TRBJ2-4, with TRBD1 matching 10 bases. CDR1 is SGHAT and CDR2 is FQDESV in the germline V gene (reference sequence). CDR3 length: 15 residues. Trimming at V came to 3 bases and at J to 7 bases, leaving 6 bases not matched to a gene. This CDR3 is CASSLEGQGFNIQYF. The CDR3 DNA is TGTGCCAGCAGCTTGGAGGGACAGGGGTTCAACATTCAGTACTTC.

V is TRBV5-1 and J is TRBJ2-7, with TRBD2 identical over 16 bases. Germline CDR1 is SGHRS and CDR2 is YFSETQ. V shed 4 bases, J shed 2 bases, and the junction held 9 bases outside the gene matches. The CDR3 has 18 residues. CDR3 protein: CASSKGLAGGELAYEQYF. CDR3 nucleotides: TGCGCCAGCAGCAAGGGACTAGCGGGAGGGGAGTTGGCCTACGAGCAGTACTTC.

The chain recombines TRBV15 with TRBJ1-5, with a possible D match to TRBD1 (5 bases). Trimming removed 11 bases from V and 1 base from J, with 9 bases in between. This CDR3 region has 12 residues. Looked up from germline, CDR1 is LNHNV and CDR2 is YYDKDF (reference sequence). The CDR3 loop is CAVRDSNQPQHF. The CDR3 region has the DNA TGTGCCGTCCGGGACAGCAATCAGCCCCAGCATTTT.

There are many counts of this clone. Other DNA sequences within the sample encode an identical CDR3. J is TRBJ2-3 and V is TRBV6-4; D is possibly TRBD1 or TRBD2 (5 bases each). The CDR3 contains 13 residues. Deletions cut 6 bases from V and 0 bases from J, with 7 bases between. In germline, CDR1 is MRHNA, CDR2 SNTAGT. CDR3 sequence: CASSGASTDTQYF. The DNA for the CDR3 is TGTGCCAGCAGCGGGGCTAGCACAGATACGCAGTATTTT.

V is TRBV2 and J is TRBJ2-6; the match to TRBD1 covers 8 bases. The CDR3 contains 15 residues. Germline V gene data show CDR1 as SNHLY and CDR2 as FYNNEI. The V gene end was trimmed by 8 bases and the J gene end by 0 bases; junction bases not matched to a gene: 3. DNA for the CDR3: TGTGCCAGCGGACAGGGCTACTCTGGGGCCAACGTCCTGACTTTC. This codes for CASGQGYSGANVLTF.

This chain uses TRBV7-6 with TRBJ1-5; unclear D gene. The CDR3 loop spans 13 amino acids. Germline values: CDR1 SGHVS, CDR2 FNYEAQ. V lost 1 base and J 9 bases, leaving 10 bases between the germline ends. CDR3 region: CASSLDWDRPQHF. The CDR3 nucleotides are TGTGCCAGCAGCTTAGATTGGGATCGGCCCCAGCATTTT.

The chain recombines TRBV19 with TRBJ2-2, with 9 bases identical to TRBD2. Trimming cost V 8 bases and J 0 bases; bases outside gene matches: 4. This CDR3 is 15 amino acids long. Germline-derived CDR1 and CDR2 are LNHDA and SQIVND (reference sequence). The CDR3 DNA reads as TGTGCCAGTTCTTTAGCGGGAGCGAACACCGGGGAGCTGTTTTTT. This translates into CASSLAGANTGELFF. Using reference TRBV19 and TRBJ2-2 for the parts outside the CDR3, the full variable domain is DGGITQSPKYLFRKEGQNVTLSCEQNLNHDAMYWYRQDPGQGLRLIYYSQIVNDFQKGDIAEGYSVSREKKESFPLTVTSAQKNPTAFYLCASSLAGANTGELFFGEGSRLTVL.

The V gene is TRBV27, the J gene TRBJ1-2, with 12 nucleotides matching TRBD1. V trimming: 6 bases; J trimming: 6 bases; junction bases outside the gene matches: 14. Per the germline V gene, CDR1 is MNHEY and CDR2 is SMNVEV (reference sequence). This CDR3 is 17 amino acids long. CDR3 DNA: TGTGCCAGCAGACATCGACCGGGACAGGGGGCAGGAGATGGCTACACCTTC. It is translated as CASRHRPGQGAGDGYTF.

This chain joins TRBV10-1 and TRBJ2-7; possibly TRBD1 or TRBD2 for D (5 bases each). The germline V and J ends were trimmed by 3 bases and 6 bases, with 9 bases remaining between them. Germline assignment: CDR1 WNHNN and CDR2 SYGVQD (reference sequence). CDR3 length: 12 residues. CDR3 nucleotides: TGCGCCAGCAGTGATGGGGGTCGCGAGCAGTACTTC. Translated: CASSDGGREQYF.

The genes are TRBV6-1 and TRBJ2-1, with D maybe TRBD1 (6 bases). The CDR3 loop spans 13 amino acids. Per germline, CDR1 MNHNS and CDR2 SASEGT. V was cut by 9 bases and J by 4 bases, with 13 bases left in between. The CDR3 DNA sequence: TGTGCCAGTAGGGGGTGGACTTACAATGAGCAGTTCTTC. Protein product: CASRGWTYNEQFF.

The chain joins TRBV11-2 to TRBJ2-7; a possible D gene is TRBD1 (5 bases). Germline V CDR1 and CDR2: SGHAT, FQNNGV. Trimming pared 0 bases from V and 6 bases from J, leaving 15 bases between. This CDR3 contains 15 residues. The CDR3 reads CASSLEGTGRAEQYF. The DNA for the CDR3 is TGTGCCAGCAGCTTAGAGGGCACAGGTAGGGCCGAGCAGTACTTC.

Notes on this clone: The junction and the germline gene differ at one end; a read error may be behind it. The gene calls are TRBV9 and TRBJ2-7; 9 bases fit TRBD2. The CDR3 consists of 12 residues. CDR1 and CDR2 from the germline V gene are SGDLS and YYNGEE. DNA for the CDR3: TGTGCCAGCACCCAAAGTCGCGGGAGGGCCAGGTTC. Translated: CASTQSRGRARF.

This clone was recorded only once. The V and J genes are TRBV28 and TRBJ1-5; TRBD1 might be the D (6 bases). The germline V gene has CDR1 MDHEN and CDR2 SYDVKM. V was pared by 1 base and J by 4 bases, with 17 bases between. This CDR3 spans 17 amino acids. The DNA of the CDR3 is TGTGCCAGCAGTTTATTGCTGAGAGGGGGAGGGAATCAGCCCCAGCATTTT. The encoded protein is CASSLLLRGGGNQPQHF. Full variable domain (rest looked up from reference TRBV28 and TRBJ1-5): DVKVTQSSRYLVKRTGEKVFLECVQDMDHENMFWYRQDPGLGLRLIYFSYDVKMKEKGDIPEGYSVSREKKERFSLILESASTNQTSMYLCASSLLLRGGGNQPQHFGDGTRLSIL.

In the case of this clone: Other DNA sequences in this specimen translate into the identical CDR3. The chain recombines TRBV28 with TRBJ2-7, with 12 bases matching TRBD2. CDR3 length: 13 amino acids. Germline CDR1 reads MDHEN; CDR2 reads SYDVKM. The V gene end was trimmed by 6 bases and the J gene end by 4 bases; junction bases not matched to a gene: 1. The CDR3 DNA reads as TGTGCCAGCAGGCTAGCGGGAGGGTACGAGCAGTACTTC. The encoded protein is CASRLAGGYEQYF.

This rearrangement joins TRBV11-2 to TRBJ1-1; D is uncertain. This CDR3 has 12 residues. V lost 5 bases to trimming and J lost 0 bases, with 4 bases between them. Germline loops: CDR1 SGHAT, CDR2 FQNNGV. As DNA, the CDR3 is TGTGCCAGCAGCAAGATGAACACTGAAGCTTTCTTT. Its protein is CASSKMNTEAFF.

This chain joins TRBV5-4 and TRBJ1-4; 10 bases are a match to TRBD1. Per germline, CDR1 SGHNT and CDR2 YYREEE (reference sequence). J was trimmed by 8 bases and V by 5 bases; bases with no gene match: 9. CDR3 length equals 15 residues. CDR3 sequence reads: CASRPWTGGAEKLFF. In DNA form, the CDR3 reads TGTGCCAGCAGACCCTGGACAGGGGGAGCGGAAAAACTGTTTTTT.

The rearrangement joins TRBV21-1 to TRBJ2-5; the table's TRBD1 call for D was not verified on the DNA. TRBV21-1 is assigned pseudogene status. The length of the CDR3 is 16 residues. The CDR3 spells CASSKVVGSLRETQYF. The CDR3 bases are TGTGCCAGCAGCAAAGTAGTTGGGTCCCTCAGGGAGACCCAGTACTTC.

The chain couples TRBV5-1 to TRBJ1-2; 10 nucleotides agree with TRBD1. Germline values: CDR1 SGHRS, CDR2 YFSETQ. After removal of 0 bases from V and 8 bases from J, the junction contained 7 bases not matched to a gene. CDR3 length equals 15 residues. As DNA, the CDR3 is TGCGCCAGCAGCTTGGAGGGACAGGGGAGGTTCGGCTACACCTTC. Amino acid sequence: CASSLEGQGRFGYTF.

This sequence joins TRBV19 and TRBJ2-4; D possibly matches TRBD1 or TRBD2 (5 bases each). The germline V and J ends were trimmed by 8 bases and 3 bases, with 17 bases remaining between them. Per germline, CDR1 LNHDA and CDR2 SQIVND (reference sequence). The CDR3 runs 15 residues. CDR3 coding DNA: TGTGCCAGTGGCGAGTCGTCGAGGGGCAAAAACATTCAGTACTTC. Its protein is CASGESSRGKNIQYF.

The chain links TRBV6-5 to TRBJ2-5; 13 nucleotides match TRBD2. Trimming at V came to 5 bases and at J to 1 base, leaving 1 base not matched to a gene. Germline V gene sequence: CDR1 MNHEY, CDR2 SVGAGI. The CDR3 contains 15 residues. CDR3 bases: TGTGCCAGCAGTAGACTAGCGGGAGGCCAAGAGACCCAGTACTTC. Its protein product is CASSRLAGGQETQYF.